What follows are 10 T cell receptor beta chains derived from one specimen sequenced in a study of T cell clonotyping in hematopoietic cell transplantation. The data were produced by immunoSEQ multiplex PCR, yet TCRdb's version contains in-frame clones alone and is incomplete. Among about 9,000 clones listed, about 90% were seen once. Stated time point: recipient sample about 28 days before transplant, after cytoreduction. Sequences were derived from peripheral blood mononuclear cells, sampled before stem cell transplant. The receptor set was obtained from a woman aged 55 to 70 with acute myeloid leukemia. Some clones in this sample may be carry-over from other donors' samples.

CDR3 region: CASSPPGGPEAFF. In nucleotides, the CDR3 is TGTGCCAGCAGTCCTCCGGGGGGTCCCGAAGCTTTCTTT. The rearrangement joins TRBV28 to TRBJ1-1; a weak D match, TRBD1 (5 bases). The CDR3 extends over 13 amino acids. The germline V gene encodes CDR1 MDHEN and CDR2 SYDVKM. The V end lost 5 bases, the J end lost 8 bases, and 15 bases lay between the germline ends. Together with reference TRBV28 and TRBJ1-1, the CDR3 gives the full variable domain: DVKVTQSSRYLVKRTGEKVFLECVQDMDHENMFWYRQDPGLGLRLIYFSYDVKMKEKGDIPEGYSVSREKKERFSLILESASTNQTSMYLCASSPPGGPEAFFGQGTRLTVV.

The rearrangement uses TRBV7-2 and TRBJ1-1, with D possibly being TRBD1 (6 bases). V was shortened by 9 bases and J by 11 bases, with 19 bases between the two germline ends. Germline CDR1 and CDR2: SGHTA and FQGNSA. This CDR3 region has 12 residues. The CDR3 protein is CASFKGGVVAFF. The CDR3 bases are TGTGCCAGTTTTAAGGGGGGAGTTGTGGCTTTCTTT.

This chain uses TRBV30 with TRBJ2-5; possible D gene TRBD2, 6 bases. V was shortened by 0 bases and J by 2 bases, with 13 bases between the two germline ends. The germline V gene has CDR1 GTSNPN and CDR2 SVGIG (reference sequence). This CDR3 has 15 amino acids. This CDR3 is CAWSVLAAGQETQYF. DNA for the CDR3: TGTGCCTGGAGTGTACTCGCGGCGGGACAAGAGACCCAGTACTTC.

This rearrangement joins TRBV30 to TRBJ2-7; D is perhaps TRBD2 (5 bases). The CDR3 is 12 residues long. V was trimmed by 3 bases and J by 2 bases, leaving 8 bases between them. Looked up from germline, CDR1 is GTSNPN and CDR2 is SVGIG (reference sequence). The CDR3 region has the DNA TGTGCCTGGAGCAGGACTCCCTACGAGCAGTACTTC. This codes for CAWSRTPYEQYF.

In its sample, this clone was seen once. This rearrangement joins TRBV7-8 to TRBJ2-1; D is undetermined. This CDR3 is built from 17 residues. Trimming shortened V by 3 bases and J by 6 bases, and 21 bases separated the two germline ends. Germline V CDR1 and CDR2: SGHVS, FQNEAQ. In DNA, the CDR3 is TGTGCCAGCAGCTTGCGAATGGCCTCCACCCTTTTCAATGAGCAGTTCTTC. Encoded protein: CASSLRMASTLFNEQFF.

The genes are TRBV7-6 and TRBJ2-7; 9 positions agree with TRBD1. Germline V gives CDR1 SGHVS, CDR2 FNYEAQ. The CDR3 is made up of 14 amino acids. V trimming: 8 bases; J trimming: 2 bases; junction bases outside the gene matches: 7. The CDR3 sequence is CASGLGQGTYEQYF. DNA for the CDR3: TGTGCCAGCGGGCTGGGACAGGGAACCTACGAGCAGTACTTC.

The chain recombines TRBV6-6 with TRBJ2-3; 9 bases match TRBD1. The ends lost 8 bases at V and 6 bases at J; junction bases unmatched: 6. The CDR3 is 13 residues long. From germline, CDR1 is MNHNY and CDR2 SVGAGI (reference sequence). The CDR3 protein is CASWNRGPDTQYF. For the CDR3, the DNA is TGTGCCAGCTGGAACAGGGGGCCCGATACGCAGTATTTT.

V is TRBV7-9 and J is TRBJ1-1; D is ambiguous. V was clipped by 6 bases and J by 0 bases, with 11 bases between them. This CDR3 has 14 residues. The germline CDR1 and CDR2 sequences are SEHNR and FQNEAQ (reference sequence). CDR3 coding DNA: TGTGCCAGCAGTTTCCAGACGGTGAACACTGAAGCTTTCTTT. Its translation is CASSFQTVNTEAFF.

The genes are TRBV6-1 and TRBJ1-2, with a tentative D call TRBD1 (5 bases). V was clipped by 2 bases and J by 5 bases, with 12 bases between them. The CDR3 totals 14 residues. Germline CDR1 MNHNS, CDR2 SASEGT. The CDR3 sequence is CASSERGEGYGYTF. The CDR3 region has the DNA TGTGCCAGCAGTGAACGGGGGGAGGGGTATGGCTACACCTTC.

The gene calls are TRBV6-4 and TRBJ2-3, with D perhaps being TRBD1 or TRBD2 (5 bases each). CDR1 is MRHNA, CDR2 SNTAGT, per germline. The CDR3 extends over 16 amino acids. The V gene lost 6 bases and the J gene lost 1 base, with 17 bases spanning the gap. The chain's CDR3 is CASRDGDRGGTDTQYF. The CDR3 bases are TGTGCCAGCAGGGACGGGGATCGAGGGGGCACAGATACGCAGTATTTT.